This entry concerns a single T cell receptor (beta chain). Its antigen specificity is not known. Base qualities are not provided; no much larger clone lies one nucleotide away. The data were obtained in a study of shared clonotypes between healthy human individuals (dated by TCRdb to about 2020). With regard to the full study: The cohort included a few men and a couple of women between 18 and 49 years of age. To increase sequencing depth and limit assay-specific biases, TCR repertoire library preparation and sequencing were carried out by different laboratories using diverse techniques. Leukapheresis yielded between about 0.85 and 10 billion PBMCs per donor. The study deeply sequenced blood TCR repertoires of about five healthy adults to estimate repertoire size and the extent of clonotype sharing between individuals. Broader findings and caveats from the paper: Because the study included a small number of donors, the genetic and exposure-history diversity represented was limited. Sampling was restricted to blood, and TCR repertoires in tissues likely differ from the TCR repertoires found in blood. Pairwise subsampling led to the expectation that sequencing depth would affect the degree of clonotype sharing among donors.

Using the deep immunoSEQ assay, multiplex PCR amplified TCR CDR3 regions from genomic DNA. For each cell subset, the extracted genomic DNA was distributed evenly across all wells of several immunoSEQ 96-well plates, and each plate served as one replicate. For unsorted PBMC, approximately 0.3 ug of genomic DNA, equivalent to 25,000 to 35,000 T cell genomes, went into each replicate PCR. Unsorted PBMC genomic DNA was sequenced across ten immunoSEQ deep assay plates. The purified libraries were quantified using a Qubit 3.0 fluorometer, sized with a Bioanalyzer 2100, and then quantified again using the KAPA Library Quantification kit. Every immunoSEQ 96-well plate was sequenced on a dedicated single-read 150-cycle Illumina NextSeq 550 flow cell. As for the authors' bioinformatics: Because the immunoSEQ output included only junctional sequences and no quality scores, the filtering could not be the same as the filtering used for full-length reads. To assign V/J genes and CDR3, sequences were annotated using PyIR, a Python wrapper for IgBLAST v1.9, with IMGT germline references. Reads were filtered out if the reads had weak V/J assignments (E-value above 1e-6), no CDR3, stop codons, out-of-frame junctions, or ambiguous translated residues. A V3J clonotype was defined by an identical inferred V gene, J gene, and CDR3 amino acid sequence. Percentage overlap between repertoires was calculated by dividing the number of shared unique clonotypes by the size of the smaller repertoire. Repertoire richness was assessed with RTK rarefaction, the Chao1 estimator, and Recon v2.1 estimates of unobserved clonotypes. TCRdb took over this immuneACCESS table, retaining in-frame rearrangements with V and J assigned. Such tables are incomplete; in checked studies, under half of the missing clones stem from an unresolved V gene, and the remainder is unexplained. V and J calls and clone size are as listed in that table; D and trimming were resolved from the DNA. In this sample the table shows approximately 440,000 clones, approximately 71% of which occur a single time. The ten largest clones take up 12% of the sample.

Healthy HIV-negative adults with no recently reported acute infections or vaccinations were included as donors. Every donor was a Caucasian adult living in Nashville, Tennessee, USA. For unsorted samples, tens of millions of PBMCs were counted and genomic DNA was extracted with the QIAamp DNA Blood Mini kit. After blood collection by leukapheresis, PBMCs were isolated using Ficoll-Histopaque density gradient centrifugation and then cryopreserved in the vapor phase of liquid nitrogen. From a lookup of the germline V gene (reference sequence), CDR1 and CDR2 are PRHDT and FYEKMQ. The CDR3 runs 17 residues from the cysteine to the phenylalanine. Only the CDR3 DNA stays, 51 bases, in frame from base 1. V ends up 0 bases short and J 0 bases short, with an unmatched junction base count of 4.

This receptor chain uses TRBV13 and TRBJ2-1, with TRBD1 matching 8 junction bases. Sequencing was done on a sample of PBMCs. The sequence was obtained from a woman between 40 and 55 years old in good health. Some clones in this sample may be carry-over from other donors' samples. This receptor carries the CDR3 CASSLGGDRSSYNEQFF. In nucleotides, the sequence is TGTGCCAGCAGCTTAGGAGGGGACAGGAGCTCCTACAATGAGCAGTTCTTC.